This TCR beta chain was documented in a study of CD8+CD57+ T cells in acquired aplastic anemia. The overall study: Each DNA sample taken from sorted CD4+ and CD8+ cells came to 3 to 4 ug on average. Study observations and caveats: Both patients and controls carried the same twenty-nine CD8+ CDR3 sequences.

Using genomic DNA as the template, TCR beta VDJ and CDR3 profiling was carried out. TCRdb re-called the reads with MiXCR, one entry per CDR3 protein. This table has under 200,000 distinct CDR3 sequences, around 48% appearing once. Germline CDR1 and CDR2: DFQATT and SNEGSKA (reference sequence). V shed 0 bases and J 8 bases; nucleotides not matched to a gene: 9. This CDR3 spans 14 amino acids. In regard to this clonotype: The target antigen is unknown.

It was patients with CD8+CD57+ cell expansion by flow cytometry who were chosen for sequencing. Patients uniformly had severe acquired aplastic anemia. The TCR sequence derives from a human donor with aplastic anemia. J is TRBJ1-1 and V is TRBV20-1; 7 bases agree with TRBD1. The sequencing input was sorted CD4+, CD8+, or CD8+CD57+ T cells (not recorded which) from PBMCs. The CDR3 is CSARDGTGAQEAFF. CDR3 nucleotides: TGCAGTGCTAGAGATGGAACAGGGGCGCAGGAAGCTTTCTTT.